This TCR beta chain was sequenced in a study of blood T cell repertoires in COVID-19 (dated by TCRdb to 2018 to 2021). Study-level background: Samples covering the acute and convalescent phases of COVID-19 were provided by collaborators in the United States, Italy and Spain. HLA class I and class II types, where available, came from metadata supplied by the sample provider rather than from assay-based typing. The repertoires were released in a freely available public database intended as a resource for research on the immune response to SARS-CoV-2. The sample metadata nearly always contained a de-identified subject ID, COVID-19 status, age in years and sex. The samples were drawn from two sources: the first 160 participants of the ongoing ImmuneRACE study, and some 1,300 subjects contributed by 6 global collaborators. The prospective study material was composed of cDNA or gDNA derived from T cells, B-cell-depleted T cells, or PBMCs. The dataset comprised deeply sampled blood TCRbeta repertoires from subjects exposed to, actively infected with, or recovered from COVID-19.

The immunoSEQ Assay, a bias-controlled multiplex PCR, was used to amplify TCRbeta CDR3 regions from genomic DNA. The authors' analysis ran thus. Within the assay, amplification of reference gene primers was used to estimate how many nucleated cells each sample contained. Sequence reads were collapsed and filtered to measure the absolute abundance of every unique TCRbeta CDR3 rearrangement. Productive Simpson clonality was computed per sample as the square root of Simpson's diversity index over productive rearrangements. Sourced from immuneACCESS, this table was stored by TCRdb with only in-frame sequences that have V and J called. A share of the clones is absent; for the studies checked, an unresolved V gene accounts for under half, and the remainder has no known explanation. V and J calls plus clone size are reproduced from that table; the DNA served to infer D and trimming. This sample lists about 190,000 clones; around four fifths were detected once. About 6% of the sample rests with the top ten.

For this clone: Its antigen is currently not known. Base quality data are lacking; no much larger clone is found one base away.

V and J are trimmed by 9 bases and 7 bases, and the gene matches miss 10 bases of the junction. CDR1 and CDR2 (LNHDA, SQIVND) derive from the germline V gene (reference sequence). The CDR3 contains 15 residues, cysteine and phenylalanine counted. The entry retains the CDR3 DNA only, 45 bases that are in frame from base 1. Overall study outcomes, separate from this receptor: Clinical and demographic metadata were provided uncurated, with the amount varying by source and participant.

Whole blood was collected in K2EDTA tubes by collaborating institutions according to the institutions' own protocols. For TCRbeta analysis, collaborators shipped samples in one of three forms: frozen whole blood, isolated PBMCs, or DNA extracted from either of those sample types. Sequencing was carried out using peripheral blood. This sequence was found in a woman between 40 and 50 years old with acute or convalescent COVID-19. The chain joins TRBV19 to TRBJ1-6, with 9 bases aligning to TRBD1. Here is the DNA: TGTGCCAGCAGACAGGGGGGAGAGTGGAATTCACCCCTCCACTTT. Its translation reads: CASRQGGEWNSPLHF.